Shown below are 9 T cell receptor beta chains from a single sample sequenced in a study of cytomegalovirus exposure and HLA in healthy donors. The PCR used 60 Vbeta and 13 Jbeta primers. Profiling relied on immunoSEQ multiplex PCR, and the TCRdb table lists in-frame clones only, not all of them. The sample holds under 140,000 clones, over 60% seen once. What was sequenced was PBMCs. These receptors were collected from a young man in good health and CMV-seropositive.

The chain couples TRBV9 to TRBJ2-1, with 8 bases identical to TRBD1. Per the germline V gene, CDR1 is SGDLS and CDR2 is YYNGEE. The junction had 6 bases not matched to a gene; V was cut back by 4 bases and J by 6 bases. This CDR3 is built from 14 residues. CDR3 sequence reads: CASSTRTGSNEQFF. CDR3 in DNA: TGTGCCAGCAGCACCCGGACAGGGTCCAATGAGCAGTTCTTC.

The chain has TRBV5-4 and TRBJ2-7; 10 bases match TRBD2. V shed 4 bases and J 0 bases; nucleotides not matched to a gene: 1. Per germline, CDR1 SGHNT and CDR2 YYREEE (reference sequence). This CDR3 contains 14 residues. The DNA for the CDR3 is TGTGCCAGCAGCAGCGGGGGGGCCTCCTACGAGCAGTACTTC. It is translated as CASSSGGASYEQYF.

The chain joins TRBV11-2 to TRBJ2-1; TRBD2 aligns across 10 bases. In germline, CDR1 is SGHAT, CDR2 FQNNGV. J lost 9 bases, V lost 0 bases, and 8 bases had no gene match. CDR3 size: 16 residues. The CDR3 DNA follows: TGTGCCAGCAGCTTAGAATTTCAGCGGGGGGGCCCTGAGCAGTTCTTC. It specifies CASSLEFQRGGPEQFF.

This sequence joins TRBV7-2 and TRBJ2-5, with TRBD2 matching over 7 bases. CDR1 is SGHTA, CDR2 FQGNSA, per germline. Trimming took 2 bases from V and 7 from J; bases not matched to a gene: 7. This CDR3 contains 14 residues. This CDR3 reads CASSLLAAGRTQYF. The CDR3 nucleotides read TGTGCCAGCAGCTTACTAGCGGCGGGAAGGACCCAGTACTTC.

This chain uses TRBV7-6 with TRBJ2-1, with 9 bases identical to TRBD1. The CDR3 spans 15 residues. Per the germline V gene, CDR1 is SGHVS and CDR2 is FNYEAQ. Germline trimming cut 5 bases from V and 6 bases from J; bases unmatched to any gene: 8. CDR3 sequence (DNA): TGTGCCAGCAGCCTCATACCGGGACAGGGCAATGAGCAGTTCTTC. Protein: CASSLIPGQGNEQFF.

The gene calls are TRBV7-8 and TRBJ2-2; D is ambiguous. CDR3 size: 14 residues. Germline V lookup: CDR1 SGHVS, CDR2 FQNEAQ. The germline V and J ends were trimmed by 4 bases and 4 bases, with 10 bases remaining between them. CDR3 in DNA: TGTGCCAGCAGCTCCCTGGTGAGCACCGGGGAGCTGTTTTTT. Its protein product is CASSSLVSTGELFF.

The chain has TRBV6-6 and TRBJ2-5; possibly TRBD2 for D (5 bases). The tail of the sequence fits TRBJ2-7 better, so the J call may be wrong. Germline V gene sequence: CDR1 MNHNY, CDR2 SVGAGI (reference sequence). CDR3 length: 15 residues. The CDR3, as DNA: TGTGCCAGCAGTTACGGCCGGGGTAGCTCCTACGAGCAGTACTTC. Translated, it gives CASSYGRGSSYEQYF.

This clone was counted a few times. This CDR3 is CASSEGHLANYGYTF. For the CDR3, the DNA is TGTGCCAGCAGCGAAGGACACCTCGCTAACTATGGCTACACCTTC. The chain recombines TRBV7-8 with TRBJ1-2; D may be TRBD1 (5 bases). This CDR3 has 15 amino acids. V gave up 5 bases and J gave up 0 bases, with 13 bases separating them. Per the germline V gene, CDR1 is SGHVS and CDR2 is FQNEAQ.

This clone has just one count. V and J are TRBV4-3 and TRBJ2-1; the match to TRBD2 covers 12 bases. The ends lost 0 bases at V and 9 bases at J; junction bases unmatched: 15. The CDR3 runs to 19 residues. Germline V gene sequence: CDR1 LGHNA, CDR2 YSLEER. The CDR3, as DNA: TGCGCCAGCAGCCAAGATTTAGGGGGCGGACTAGCGGGGATGAGTGAGCAGTTCTTC. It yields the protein CASSQDLGGGLAGMSEQFF.